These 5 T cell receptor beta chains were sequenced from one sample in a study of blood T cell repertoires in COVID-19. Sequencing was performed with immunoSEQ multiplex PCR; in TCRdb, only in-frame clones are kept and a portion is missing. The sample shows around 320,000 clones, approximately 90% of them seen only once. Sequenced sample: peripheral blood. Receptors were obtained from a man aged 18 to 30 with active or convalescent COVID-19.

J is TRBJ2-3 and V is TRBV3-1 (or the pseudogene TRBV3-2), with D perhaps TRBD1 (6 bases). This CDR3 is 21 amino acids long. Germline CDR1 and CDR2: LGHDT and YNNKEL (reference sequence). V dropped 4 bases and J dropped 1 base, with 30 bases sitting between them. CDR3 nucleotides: TGTGCCAGCAGCCGAGTGTTCCGGGACACCCACTACCCTGGGGGCACAGATACGCAGTATTTT. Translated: CASSRVFRDTHYPGGTDTQYF.

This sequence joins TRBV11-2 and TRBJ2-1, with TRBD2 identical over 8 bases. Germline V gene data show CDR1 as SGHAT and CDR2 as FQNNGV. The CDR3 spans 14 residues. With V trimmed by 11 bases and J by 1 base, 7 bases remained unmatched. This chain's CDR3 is CAVREGTSYNEQFF. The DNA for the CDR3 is TGTGCCGTACGGGAGGGGACTTCCTACAATGAGCAGTTCTTC.

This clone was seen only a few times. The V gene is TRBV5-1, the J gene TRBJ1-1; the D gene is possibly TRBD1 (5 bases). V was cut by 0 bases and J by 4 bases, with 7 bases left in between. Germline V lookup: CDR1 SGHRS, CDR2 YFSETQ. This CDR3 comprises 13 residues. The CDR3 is CASSLDGGTEAFF. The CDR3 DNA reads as TGCGCCAGCAGCTTGGACGGGGGCACTGAAGCTTTCTTT.

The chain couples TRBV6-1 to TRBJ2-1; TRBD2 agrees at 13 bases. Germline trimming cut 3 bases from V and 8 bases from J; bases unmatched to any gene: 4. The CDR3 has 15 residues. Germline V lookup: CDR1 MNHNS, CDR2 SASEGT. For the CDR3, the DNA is TGTGCCAGCAGTGACGGACTAGCGGGGGATTATGAGCAGTTCTTC. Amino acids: CASSDGLAGDYEQFF.

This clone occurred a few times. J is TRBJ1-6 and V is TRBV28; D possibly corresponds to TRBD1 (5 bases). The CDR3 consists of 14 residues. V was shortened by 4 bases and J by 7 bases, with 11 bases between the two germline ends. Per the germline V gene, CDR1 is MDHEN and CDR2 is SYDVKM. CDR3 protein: CASSSSGINSPLHF. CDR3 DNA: TGTGCCAGCAGTTCTTCAGGGATAAATTCACCCCTCCACTTT.